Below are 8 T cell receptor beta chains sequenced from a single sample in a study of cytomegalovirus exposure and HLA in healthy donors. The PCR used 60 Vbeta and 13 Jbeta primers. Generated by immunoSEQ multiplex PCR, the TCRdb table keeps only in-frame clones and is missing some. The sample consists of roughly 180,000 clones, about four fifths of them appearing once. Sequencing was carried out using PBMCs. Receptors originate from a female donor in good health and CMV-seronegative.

CDR3 DNA sequence: TGTGCCAGCAGCCCCCCCGGAGGCGTATCCGAGCAGTACTTC. Its translation is CASSPPGGVSEQYF. J is TRBJ2-7 and V is TRBV7-9; weak D call: TRBD2 (5 bases). Trimming left V 5 bases short and J 6 bases short, with 17 bases between. Germline V gene lookup returns CDR1 SEHNR and CDR2 FQNEAQ (reference sequence). The CDR3 has 14 amino acids.

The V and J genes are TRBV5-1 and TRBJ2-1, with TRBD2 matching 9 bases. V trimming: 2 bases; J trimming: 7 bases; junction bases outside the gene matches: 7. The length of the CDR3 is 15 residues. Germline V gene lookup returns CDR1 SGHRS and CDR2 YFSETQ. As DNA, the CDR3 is TGCGCCAGCAGCTTAATAGCGGGAGAGGGAAATGAGCAGTTCTTC. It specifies CASSLIAGEGNEQFF. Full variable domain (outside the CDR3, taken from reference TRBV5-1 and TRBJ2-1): KAGVTQTPRYLIKTRGQQVTLSCSPISGHRSVSWYQQTPGQGLQFLFEYFSETQRNKGNFPGRFSGRQFSNSRSEMNVSTLELGDSALYLCASSLIAGEGNEQFFGPGTRLTVL.

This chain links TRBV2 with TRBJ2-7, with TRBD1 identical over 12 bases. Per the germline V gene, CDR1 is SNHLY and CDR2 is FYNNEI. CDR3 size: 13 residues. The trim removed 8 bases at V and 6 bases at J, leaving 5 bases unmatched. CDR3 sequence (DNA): TGTGCCAGCTGGTGGGACAGGGGGCCCGAGCAGTACTTC. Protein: CASWWDRGPEQYF.

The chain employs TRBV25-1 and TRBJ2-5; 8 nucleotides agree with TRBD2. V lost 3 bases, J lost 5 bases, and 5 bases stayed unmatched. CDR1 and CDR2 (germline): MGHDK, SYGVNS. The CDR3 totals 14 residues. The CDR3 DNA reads TGTGCCAGCAGTGAGGGCGGGGGGAAGGAGACCCAGTACTTC. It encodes CASSEGGGKETQYF.

The CDR3 DNA follows: TGTGCCAGCAGCGGGGTCACAGGGAGTCGCTCTGGAAACACCATATATTTT. Its protein is CASSGVTGSRSGNTIYF. This chain uses TRBV9 with TRBJ1-3; tentatively, D is TRBD1 (6 bases). Trimming stripped 3 bases from V and 0 bases from J, with 16 bases between. CDR3 length: 17 amino acids. Germline assignment: CDR1 SGDLS and CDR2 YYNGEE.

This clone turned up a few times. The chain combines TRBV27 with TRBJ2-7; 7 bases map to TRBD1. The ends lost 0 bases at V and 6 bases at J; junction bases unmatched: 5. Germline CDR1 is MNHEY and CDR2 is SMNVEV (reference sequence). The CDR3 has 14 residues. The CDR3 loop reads CASSLSMTGTEQYF. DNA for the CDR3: TGTGCCAGCAGTTTATCGATGACAGGGACCGAGCAGTACTTC.

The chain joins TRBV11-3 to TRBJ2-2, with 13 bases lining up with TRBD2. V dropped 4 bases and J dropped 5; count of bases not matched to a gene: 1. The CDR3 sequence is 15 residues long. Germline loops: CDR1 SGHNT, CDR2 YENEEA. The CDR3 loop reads CASSWTSGRTGELFF. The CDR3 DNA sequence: TGTGCCAGCAGCTGGACTAGCGGGAGAACCGGGGAGCTGTTTTTT.

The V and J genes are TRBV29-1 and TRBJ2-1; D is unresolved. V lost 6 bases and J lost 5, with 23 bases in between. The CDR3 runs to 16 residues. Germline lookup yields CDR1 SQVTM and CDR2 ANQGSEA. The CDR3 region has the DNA TGCAGCGTATCAGTGTTCCTTAGCCCTAAAGACAATGAGCAGTTCTTC. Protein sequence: CSVSVFLSPKDNEQFF.